This TCR beta chain was found in a study of T cell clonotyping in hematopoietic cell transplantation. Study-level findings and limits: After transplant, recipient diversity fell while pathologically expanded clonotypes grew through day 180. Higher Inverse Simpson Index values in graft donor and pretransplant recipient predicted broader posttransplant TCR diversity.

The V end was cut by 4 bases, the J end by 6 bases, with 13 bases between. The CDR3 contains 13 residues. Germline CDR1 and CDR2: SGDLS and YYNGEE. Specified time point: recipient sample about 28 days before transplant, after cytoreduction. Sequenced by immunoSEQ multiplex PCR; TCRdb stores in-frame clones only, minus some. The data show tens of thousands of clones, around 84% seen once. A note on this clone: Its antigen is unidentified.

The receptor was derived from a man between 60 and 70 years old with biphenotypic leukemia. Some clones in this sample may be carry-over from other donors' samples. Sequenced material: peripheral blood mononuclear cells, taken before stem cell transplant. The chain recombines TRBV9 with TRBJ1-2; D is unclear. For the CDR3, the DNA is TGTGCCAGCAGCTTCTCAACAAGGGATGGCTACACCTTC. This codes for CASSFSTRDGYTF.